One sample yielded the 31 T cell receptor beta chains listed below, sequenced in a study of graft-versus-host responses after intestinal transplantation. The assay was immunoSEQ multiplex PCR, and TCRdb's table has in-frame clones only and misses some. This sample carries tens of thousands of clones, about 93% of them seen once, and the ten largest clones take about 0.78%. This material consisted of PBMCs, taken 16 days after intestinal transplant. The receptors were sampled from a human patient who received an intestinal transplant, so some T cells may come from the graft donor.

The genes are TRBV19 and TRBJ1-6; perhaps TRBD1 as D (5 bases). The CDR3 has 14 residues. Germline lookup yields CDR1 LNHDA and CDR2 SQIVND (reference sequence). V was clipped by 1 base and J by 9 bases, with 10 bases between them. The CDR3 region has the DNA TGTGCCAGTAGTATAGGAGGGGATGGTTCACCCCTCCACTTT. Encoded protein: CASSIGGDGSPLHF.

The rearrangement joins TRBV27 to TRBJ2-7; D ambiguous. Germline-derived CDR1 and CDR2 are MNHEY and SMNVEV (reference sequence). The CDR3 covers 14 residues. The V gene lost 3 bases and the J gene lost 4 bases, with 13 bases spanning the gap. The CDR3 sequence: CASSFLPDRYEQYF. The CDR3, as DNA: TGTGCCAGCAGTTTTCTTCCGGACCGATACGAGCAGTACTTC.

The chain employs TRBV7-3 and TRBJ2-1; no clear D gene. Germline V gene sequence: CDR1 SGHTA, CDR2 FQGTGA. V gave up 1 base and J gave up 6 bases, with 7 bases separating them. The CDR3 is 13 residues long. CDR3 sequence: CASSLNHGNEQFF. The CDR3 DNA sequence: TGTGCCAGCAGCTTAAATCACGGCAATGAGCAGTTCTTC.

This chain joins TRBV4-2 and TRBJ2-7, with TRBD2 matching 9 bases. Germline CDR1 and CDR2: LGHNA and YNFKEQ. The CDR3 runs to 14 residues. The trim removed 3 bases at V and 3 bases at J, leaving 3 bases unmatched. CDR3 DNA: TGTGCCAGCAGCCACAATAGCGGGAGCTACGAGCAGTACTTC. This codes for CASSHNSGSYEQYF.

As DNA, the CDR3 is TGTGCCAGCAGTTTGGTCGGGACAGGGTGGGAGACCCAGTACTTC. Protein: CASSLVGTGWETQYF. The chain links TRBV28 to TRBJ2-5; 9 bases line up with TRBD1. Per the germline V gene, CDR1 is MDHEN and CDR2 is SYDVKM. This CDR3 is built from 15 residues. Unmatched junction bases numbered 7, after V lost 3 bases and J lost 5 bases.

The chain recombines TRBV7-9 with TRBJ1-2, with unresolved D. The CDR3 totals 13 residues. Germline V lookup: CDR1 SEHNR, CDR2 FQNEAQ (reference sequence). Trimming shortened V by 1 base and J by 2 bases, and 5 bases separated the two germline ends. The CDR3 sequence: CASSLDGNYGYTF. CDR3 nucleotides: TGTGCCAGCAGCTTAGACGGAAACTATGGCTACACCTTC.

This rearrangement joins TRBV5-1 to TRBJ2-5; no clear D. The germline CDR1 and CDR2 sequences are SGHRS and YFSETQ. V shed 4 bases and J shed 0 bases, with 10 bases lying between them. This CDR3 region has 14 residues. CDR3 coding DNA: TGCGCCAGCAGCCAACACCGGTACCAAGAGACCCAGTACTTC. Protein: CASSQHRYQETQYF. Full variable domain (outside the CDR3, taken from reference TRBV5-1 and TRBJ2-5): KAGVTQTPRYLIKTRGQQVTLSCSPISGHRSVSWYQQTPGQGLQFLFEYFSETQRNKGNFPGRFSGRQFSNSRSEMNVSTLELGDSALYLCASSQHRYQETQYFGPGTRLLVL.

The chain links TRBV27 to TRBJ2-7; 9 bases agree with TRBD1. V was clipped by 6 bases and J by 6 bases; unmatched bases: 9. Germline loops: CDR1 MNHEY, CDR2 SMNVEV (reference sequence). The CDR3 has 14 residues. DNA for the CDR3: TGTGCCAGCAGACCGGGACAGGGAGTTGGCGAGCAGTACTTC. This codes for CASRPGQGVGEQYF.

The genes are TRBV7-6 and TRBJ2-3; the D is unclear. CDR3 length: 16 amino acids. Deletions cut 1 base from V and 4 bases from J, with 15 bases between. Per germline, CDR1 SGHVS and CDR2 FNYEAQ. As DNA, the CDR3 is TGTGCCAGCAGCTTAGTGGTCTGGGGAATTGCAGATACGCAGTATTTT. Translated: CASSLVVWGIADTQYF.

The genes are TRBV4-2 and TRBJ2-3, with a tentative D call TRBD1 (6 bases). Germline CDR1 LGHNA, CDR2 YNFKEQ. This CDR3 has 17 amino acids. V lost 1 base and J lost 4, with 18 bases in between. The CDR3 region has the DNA TGTGCCAGCAGCCAAGGTTCGAAGGGGGTTGCGCCAGATACGCAGTATTTT. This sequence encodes CASSQGSKGVAPDTQYF.

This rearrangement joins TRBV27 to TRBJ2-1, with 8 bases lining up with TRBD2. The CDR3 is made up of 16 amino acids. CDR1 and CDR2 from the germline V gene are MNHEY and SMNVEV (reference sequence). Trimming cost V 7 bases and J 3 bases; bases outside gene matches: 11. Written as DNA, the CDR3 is TGTGCCAGCACCTTGTCGGCGGGAGGTTTCTACAATGAGCAGTTCTTC. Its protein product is CASTLSAGGFYNEQFF.

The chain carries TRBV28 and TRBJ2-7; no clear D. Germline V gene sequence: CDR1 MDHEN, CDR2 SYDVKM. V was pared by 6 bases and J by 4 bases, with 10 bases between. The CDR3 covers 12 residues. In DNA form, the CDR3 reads TGTGCCAGCAGCCTGACTCTATACGAGCAGTACTTC. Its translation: CASSLTLYEQYF. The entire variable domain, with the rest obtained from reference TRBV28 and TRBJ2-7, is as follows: DVKVTQSSRYLVKRTGEKVFLECVQDMDHENMFWYRQDPGLGLRLIYFSYDVKMKEKGDIPEGYSVSREKKERFSLILESASTNQTSMYLCASSLTLYEQYFGPGTRLTVT.

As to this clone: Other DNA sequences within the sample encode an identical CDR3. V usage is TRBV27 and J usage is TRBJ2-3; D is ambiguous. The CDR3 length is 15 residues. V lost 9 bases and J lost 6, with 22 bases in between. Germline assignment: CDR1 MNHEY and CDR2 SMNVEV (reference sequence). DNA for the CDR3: TGTGCCAGTGGCCTTTCTATCAGAGTTGCGGATACGCAGTATTTT. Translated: CASGLSIRVADTQYF.

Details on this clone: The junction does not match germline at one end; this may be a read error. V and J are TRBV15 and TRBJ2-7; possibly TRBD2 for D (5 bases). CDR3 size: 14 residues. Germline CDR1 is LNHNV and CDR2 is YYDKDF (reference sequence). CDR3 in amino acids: CATSSPPSGYQQYF. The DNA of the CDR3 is TGTGCCACCAGCAGCCCCCCGAGCGGCTACCAGCAGTACTTC.

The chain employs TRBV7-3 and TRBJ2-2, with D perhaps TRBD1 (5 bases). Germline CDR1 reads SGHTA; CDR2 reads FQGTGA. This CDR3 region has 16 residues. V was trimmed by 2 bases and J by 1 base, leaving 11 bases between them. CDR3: CASSLVPQGNTGELFF. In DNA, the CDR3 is TGTGCCAGCAGCTTAGTTCCCCAGGGGAACACCGGGGAGCTGTTTTTT.

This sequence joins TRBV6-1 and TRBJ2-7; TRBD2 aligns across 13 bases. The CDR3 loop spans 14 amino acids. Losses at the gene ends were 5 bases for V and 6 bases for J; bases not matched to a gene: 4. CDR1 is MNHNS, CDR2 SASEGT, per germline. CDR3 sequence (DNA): TGTGCCAGCAGTCAAGGACTAGCGGGAGTCGAGCAGTACTTC. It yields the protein CASSQGLAGVEQYF.

This CDR3 reads CASSQETAGTSGPKSSYEQYF. DNA for the CDR3: TGCGCCAGCAGCCAAGAAACCGCCGGGACTAGCGGGCCCAAGAGCTCCTACGAGCAGTACTTC. This rearrangement joins TRBV4-3 to TRBJ2-7; TRBD2 agrees at 12 bases. CDR1 LGHNA and CDR2 YSLEER come from the germline V gene. CDR3 length: 21 amino acids. Trimming at V came to 0 bases and at J to 0 bases, leaving 15 bases not matched to a gene.

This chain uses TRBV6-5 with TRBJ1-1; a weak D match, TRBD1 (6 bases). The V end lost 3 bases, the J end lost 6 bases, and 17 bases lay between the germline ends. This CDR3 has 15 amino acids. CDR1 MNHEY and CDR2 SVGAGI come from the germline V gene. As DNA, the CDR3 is TGTGCCAGCAGTTATTCTACAGGGTCCGCCGCTGAAGCTTTCTTT. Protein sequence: CASSYSTGSAAEAFF.

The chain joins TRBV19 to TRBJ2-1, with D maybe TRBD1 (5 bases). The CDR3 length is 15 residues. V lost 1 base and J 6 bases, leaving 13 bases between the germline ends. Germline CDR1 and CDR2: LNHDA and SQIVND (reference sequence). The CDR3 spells CASSIGGSYFNEQFF. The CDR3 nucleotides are TGTGCCAGTAGTATAGGGGGCAGTTACTTCAATGAGCAGTTCTTC.

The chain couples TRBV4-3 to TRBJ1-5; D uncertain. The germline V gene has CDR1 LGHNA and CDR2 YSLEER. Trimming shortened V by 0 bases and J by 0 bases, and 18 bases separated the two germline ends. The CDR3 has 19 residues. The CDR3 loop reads CASSQEFPPSPYSNQPQHF. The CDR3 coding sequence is TGCGCCAGCAGCCAAGAATTCCCACCCAGCCCTTATAGCAATCAGCCCCAGCATTTT.

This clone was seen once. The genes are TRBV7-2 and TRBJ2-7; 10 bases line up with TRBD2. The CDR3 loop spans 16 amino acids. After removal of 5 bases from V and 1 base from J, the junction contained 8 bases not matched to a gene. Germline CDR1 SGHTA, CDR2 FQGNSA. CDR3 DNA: TGTGCCAGCAGCGGGTTGGGGGGACTAGCGTCCTACGAGCAGTACTTC. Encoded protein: CASSGLGGLASYEQYF.

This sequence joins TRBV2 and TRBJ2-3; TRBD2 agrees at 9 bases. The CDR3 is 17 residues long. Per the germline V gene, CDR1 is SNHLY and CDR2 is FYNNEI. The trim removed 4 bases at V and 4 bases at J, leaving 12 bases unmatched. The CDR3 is CASSADGGLAGADTQYF. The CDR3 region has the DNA TGTGCCAGCAGTGCGGACGGCGGGTTAGCGGGAGCAGATACGCAGTATTTT.

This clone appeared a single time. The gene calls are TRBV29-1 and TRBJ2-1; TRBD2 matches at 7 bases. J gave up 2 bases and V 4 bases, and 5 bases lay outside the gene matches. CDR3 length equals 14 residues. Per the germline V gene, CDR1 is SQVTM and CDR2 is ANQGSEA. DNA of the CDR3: TGCAGCGTTGGCGGGAGTGCGACCTACAATGAGCAGTTCTTC. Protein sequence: CSVGGSATYNEQFF.

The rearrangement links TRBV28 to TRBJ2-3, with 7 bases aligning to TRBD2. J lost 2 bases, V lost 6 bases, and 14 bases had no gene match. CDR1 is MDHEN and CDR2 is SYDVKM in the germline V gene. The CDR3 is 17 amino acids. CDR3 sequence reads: CASSPPGGSGHTDTQYF. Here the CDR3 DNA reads TGTGCCAGCAGCCCTCCTGGCGGTAGCGGGCACACAGATACGCAGTATTTT.

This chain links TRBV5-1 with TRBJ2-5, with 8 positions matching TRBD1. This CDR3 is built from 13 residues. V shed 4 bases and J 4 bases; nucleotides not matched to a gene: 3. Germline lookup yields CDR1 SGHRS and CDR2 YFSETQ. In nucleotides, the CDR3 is TGCGCCAGCAGCCCCGGACAGGGAGAGACCCAGTACTTC. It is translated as CASSPGQGETQYF.

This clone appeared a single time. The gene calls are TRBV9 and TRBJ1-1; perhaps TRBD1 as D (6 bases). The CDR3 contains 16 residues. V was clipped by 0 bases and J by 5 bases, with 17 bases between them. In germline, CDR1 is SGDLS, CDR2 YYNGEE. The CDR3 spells CASSVGDTILGTEAFF. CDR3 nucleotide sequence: TGTGCCAGCAGCGTAGGGGACACGATTCTCGGGACTGAAGCTTTCTTT.

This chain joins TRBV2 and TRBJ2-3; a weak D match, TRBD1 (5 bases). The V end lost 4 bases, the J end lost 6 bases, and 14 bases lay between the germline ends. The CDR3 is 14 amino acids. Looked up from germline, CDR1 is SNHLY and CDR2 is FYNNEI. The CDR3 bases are TGTGCCAGCAGTGGTACAGGATCCGGGGATACGCAGTATTTT. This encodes CASSGTGSGDTQYF.

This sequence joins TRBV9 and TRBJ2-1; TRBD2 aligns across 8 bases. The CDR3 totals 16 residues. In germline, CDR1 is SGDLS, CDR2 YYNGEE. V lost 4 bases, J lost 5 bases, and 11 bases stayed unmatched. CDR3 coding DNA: TGTGCCAGCAGCCCCTCCGGGCGGGAGGTCCACAATGAGCAGTTCTTC. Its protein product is CASSPSGREVHNEQFF.

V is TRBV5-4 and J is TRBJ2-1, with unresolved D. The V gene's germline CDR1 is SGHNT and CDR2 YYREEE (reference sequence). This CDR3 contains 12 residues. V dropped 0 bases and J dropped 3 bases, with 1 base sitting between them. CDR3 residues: CASSLDYNEQFF. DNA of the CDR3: TGTGCCAGCAGCTTGGACTACAATGAGCAGTTCTTC.

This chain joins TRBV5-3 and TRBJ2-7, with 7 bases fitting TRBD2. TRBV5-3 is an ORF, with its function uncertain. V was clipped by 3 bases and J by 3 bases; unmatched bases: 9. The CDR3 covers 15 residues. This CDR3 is CARSYFSGPGYEQYF. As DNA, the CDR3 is TGTGCCAGAAGCTACTTTAGCGGGCCGGGCTACGAGCAGTACTTC.

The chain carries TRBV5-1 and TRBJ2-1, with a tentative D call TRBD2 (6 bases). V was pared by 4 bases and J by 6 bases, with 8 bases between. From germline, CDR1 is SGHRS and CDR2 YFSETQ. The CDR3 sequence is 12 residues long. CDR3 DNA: TGCGCCAGCAGCCTGGAGGGCAATGAGCAGTTCTTC. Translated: CASSLEGNEQFF.